What follows are 2 T cell receptor beta chains derived from one specimen sequenced in a study of neurological immune-mediated disorders. The time point was: longitudinal time-point 3. TCRdb fed the 5' RACE reads into MiXCR, producing one record per CDR3 protein. This sample has 40,000 or so distinct CDR3 sequences, with 13% found just once. The source material was PBMCs. The receptors derive from a man aged 30-40 years in good health.

Ten or more counts support this clonotype. The rearrangement uses TRBV5-1 and TRBJ2-7, with a weak D call TRBD1 (6 bases). Germline V gives CDR1 SGHRS, CDR2 YFSETQ. Between the trimmed V and J ends, which lost 4 bases and 0 bases, there was a span of 14 bases. This CDR3 region has 15 residues. CDR3 nucleotide sequence: TGCGCCAGCAGCCCGGGACATGCGAGCTCCTACGAGCAGTACTTC. Its protein product is CASSPGHASSYEQYF.

This clonotype was counted many times. This chain joins TRBV9 and TRBJ2-7; unclear D gene. This CDR3 is 14 amino acids long. Germline V gives CDR1 SGDLS, CDR2 YYNGEE. Trimming pared 0 bases from V and 7 bases from J, leaving 14 bases between. CDR3 region: CASSVGSGGEEQYF. CDR3 in DNA: TGTGCCAGCAGCGTAGGTTCAGGTGGAGAGGAGCAGTACTTC. The full variable domain, with the rest looked up from reference TRBV9 and TRBJ2-7, is DSGVTQTPKHLITATGQRVTLRCSPRSGDLSVYWYQQSLDQGLQFLIQYYNGEERAKGNILERFSAQQFPDLHSELNLSSLELGDSALYFCASSVGSGGEEQYFGPGTRLTVT.